The rows below give T cell receptor beta chains drawn from one sample of a study of radiotherapy plus CTLA-4 blockade in lung cancer. The repertoire was sequenced with immunoSEQ multiplex PCR; TCRdb's copy has only in-frame clones and lacks some. Here the sample spans under 90,000 clones, about three quarters being singletons. The input for sequencing was peripheral blood, taken from a patient treated with radiotherapy plus ipilimumab. Receptor source: a human donor with non-small cell lung cancer that progressed on radiotherapy plus ipilimumab. The CDR3 runs from the conserved cysteine through the conserved F or W. D genes are given only for firm matches. A row's size may be missing; if present it is once, few, many or a size class.

size,J,D,V,length,CDR3,DNA
-,TRBJ1-4,TRBD1,TRBV6-1,14,CASSKDRQNEKLFF,TGTGCCAGCAGTAAGGACAGGCAGAATGAAAAACTGTTTTTT
once,TRBJ1-1,TRBD1,TRBV27,14,CASNIQGPNTEAFF,TGTGCCAGCAACATACAGGGGCCAAACACTGAAGCTTTCTTT
-,TRBJ2-2,-,TRBV2,15,CASSVSLGGAGELFF,TGTGCCAGCAGTGTATCCTTGGGGGGAGCCGGGGAGCTGTTTTTT
-,TRBJ2-7,TRBD2,TRBV4-1,15,CASSQAGGTHYEQYF,TGCGCCAGCAGCCAAGCGGGAGGGACACACTACGAGCAGTACTTC
-,TRBJ1-2,-,TRBV9,17,CASSQLTSAPGDYGYTF,TGTGCCAGCAGCCAACTTACCTCGGCCCCGGGGGACTATGGCTACACCTTC
-,TRBJ2-7,-,TRBV9,14,CASSVGTLSYEQYF,TGTGCCAGCAGCGTAGGGACGCTCTCCTACGAGCAGTACTTC
once,TRBJ1-4,TRBD1,TRBV28,15,CASSSGDSKNEKLFF,TGTGCCAGCAGTTCGGGGGACAGCAAAAATGAAAAACTGTTTTTT
-,TRBJ1-2,-,TRBV19,14,CASSIQSRDYGYTF,TGTGCCAGTAGTATCCAGTCCCGGGACTATGGCTACACCTTC
once,TRBJ1-6,-,TRBV5-4,14,CASSLGRQDSPLHF,TGTGCCAGCAGCTTGGGCAGGCAAGATTCACCCCTCCACTTT
-,TRBJ2-1,-,TRBV21-1,16,CASRTKGLAAYNEQFF,TGTGCCAGCAGAACAAAGGGGCTAGCGGCCTACAATGAGCAGTTCTTC
many,TRBJ1-1,-,TRBV5-1,15,CASSMNRVGNTEAFF,TGCGCCAGCAGCATGAACAGGGTAGGGAACACTGAAGCTTTCTTT
-,TRBJ1-1,-,TRBV6-6,15,CASSYPGTTNTEAFF,TGTGCCAGCAGTTACCCCGGGACGACGAACACTGAAGCTTTCTTT
once,TRBJ1-1,-,TRBV30,13,CAWFGPPNTEAFF,TGTGCCTGGTTTGGACCGCCGAACACTGAAGCTTTCTTT
-,TRBJ2-7,TRBD1,TRBV4-1,16,CASSQDRDRGSYEQYF,TGCGCCAGCAGCCAAGACCGGGACAGGGGGTCCTACGAGCAGTACTTC
-,TRBJ1-5,-,TRBV15,14,CATSRPAGGQPQHF,TGTGCCACCAGCAGGCCGGCGGGTGGCCAGCCCCAGCATTTT
few,TRBJ1-1,-,TRBV6-1,11,CASQRGTEAFF,TGTGCCAGCCAGAGGGGCACTGAAGCTTTCTTT
-,TRBJ1-3,-,TRBV25-1,15,CASREAGIGGNTIYF,TGTGCCAGCAGGGAAGCGGGCATCGGGGGAAACACCATATATTTT
-,TRBJ2-2,TRBD2,TRBV7-2,14,CASSLGGSSGELFF,TGTGCCAGCAGCTTAGGCGGGAGTAGCGGGGAGCTGTTTTTT
-,TRBJ1-4,TRBD1,TRBV19,14,CASSLRDRVEKLFF,TGTGCCAGTAGCCTCCGGGACAGGGTTGAAAAACTGTTTTTT
-,TRBJ2-1,TRBD1,TRBV6-1,13,CASSWDRVNVQFF,TGTGCCAGCAGTTGGGACAGGGTGAACGTGCAGTTCTTC
-,TRBJ1-2,-,TRBV28,13,CACSPGAPSAYTF,TGTGCCTGCAGTCCCGGGGCGCCCTCAGCCTACACCTTC
-,TRBJ1-1,-,TRBV4-1,13,CASSLQGSAEAFF,TGCGCCAGCAGCCTTCAAGGATCTGCTGAAGCTTTCTTT
-,TRBJ1-2,-,TRBV6-5,12,CASQGSNYGYTF,TGTGCCAGCCAGGGATCTAACTATGGCTACACCTTC
-,TRBJ1-5,TRBD1,TRBV10-3,16,CAISPTGGEGNQPQHF,TGTGCCATCAGCCCGACAGGGGGCGAGGGCAATCAGCCCCAGCATTTT
few,TRBJ1-1,-,TRBV6-5,14,CASSYSAGNTEAFF,TGTGCCAGCAGTTACTCGGCGGGGAACACTGAAGCTTTCTTT
-,TRBJ2-1,-,TRBV29-1,11,CSAGNGDEQFF,TGCAGCGCTGGAAACGGTGATGAGCAGTTCTTC
-,TRBJ1-2,-,TRBV27,14,CASSLMAGNYGYTF,TGTGCCAGCAGTTTAATGGCAGGGAACTATGGCTACACCTTC
-,TRBJ2-7,TRBD1,TRBV10-2,14,CASSGDRAPHEQYF,TGCGCCAGCAGTGGGGACAGGGCGCCCCACGAGCAGTACTTC
-,TRBJ2-1,-,TRBV7-9,13,CASSLGGTPEQFF,TGTGCCAGCAGCTTGGGGGGTACGCCGGAGCAGTTCTTC
-,TRBJ2-7,-,TRBV19,14,CASSLRGDSREQYF,TGTGCCAGTAGTCTCAGGGGGGATTCCAGGGAGCAGTACTTC
-,TRBJ2-3,TRBD2,TRBV27,14,CASSPSGGTDTQYF,TGTGCCAGCAGTCCTAGCGGGGGCACAGATACGCAGTATTTT
-,TRBJ2-4,TRBD1,TRBV5-5,16,CASSLATGGPENIQYF,TGTGCCAGCAGCTTGGCGACAGGGGGCCCCGAAAACATTCAGTACTTC
-,TRBJ2-7,-,TRBV28,16,CASSSPDRRSSYEQYF,TGTGCCAGCAGTTCCCCGGACAGAAGAAGCTCCTACGAGCAGTACTTC
-,TRBJ2-5,TRBD1,TRBV7-7,15,CASSLDGTGLETQYF,TGTGCCAGCAGCTTAGACGGGACAGGGTTGGAGACCCAGTACTTC
-,TRBJ2-1,TRBD2,TRBV2,13,CASSRDYNNEQFF,TGTGCCAGCAGCCGGGACTACAACAATGAGCAGTTCTTC
once,TRBJ1-2,TRBD1,TRBV6-1,13,CASRHQGAGGYTF,TGTGCCAGCAGACACCAGGGGGCTGGTGGCTACACCTTC
-,TRBJ2-1,-,TRBV28,14,CASSFWDGHNEQFF,TGTGCCAGCAGTTTTTGGGACGGGCACAATGAGCAGTTCTTC
few,TRBJ1-3,-,TRBV5-6,13,CASSGRGRNTIYF,TGTGCCAGCAGCGGCAGGGGACGAAACACCATATATTTT
few,TRBJ1-3,TRBD1,TRBV5-6,13,CASSLWTGGTIYF,TGTGCCAGCAGCTTATGGACAGGGGGCACCATATATTTT
-,TRBJ2-3,-,TRBV2,15,CAGLGVGAVTDTQYF,TGTGCCGGCCTTGGGGTCGGGGCGGTCACAGATACGCAGTATTTT
-,TRBJ1-6,-,TRBV6-8,15,CASSEVPQVGSPLHF,TGTGCCAGCAGTGAAGTTCCCCAGGTTGGTTCACCCCTCCACTTT
-,TRBJ1-4,TRBD1,TRBV28,15,CASSYLTGGNEKLFF,TGTGCCAGCAGTTACCTGACAGGGGGAAATGAAAAACTGTTTTTT
-,TRBJ1-1,-,TRBV5-6,14,CASSWVRAGTEAFF,TGTGCCAGCAGCTGGGTCAGGGCTGGGACTGAAGCTTTCTTT
-,TRBJ2-3,-,TRBV5-1,16,CASSPGTDQLTDTQYF,TGCGCCAGCAGCCCCGGGACGGATCAACTCACAGATACGCAGTATTTT
-,TRBJ1-2,-,TRBV7-8,14,CASSVRTAFGGYTF,TGTGCCAGCAGCGTAAGGACCGCCTTTGGTGGCTACACCTTC
-,TRBJ1-1,-,TRBV27,15,CASSPYGRLNTEAFF,TGTGCCAGCAGCCCGTATGGCCGGCTGAACACTGAAGCTTTCTTT